What follows are 4 T cell receptor beta chains derived from one specimen sequenced in a study of somatic mutations in cytotoxic T cells in rheumatoid arthritis. Assay used: immunoSEQ multiplex PCR; TCRdb lists only in-frame clones, some missing. The sample has 15,000 or so clones; 60% to 75% are singletons. The sample consisted of CD8+ T cells sorted from blood. The origin of the receptors is an adult with rheumatoid arthritis.

This clone showed up just once. The chain joins TRBV18 to TRBJ2-1; D remains ambiguous. Trimming left V 3 bases short and J 6 bases short, with 3 bases between. Per the germline V gene, CDR1 is KGHSH and CDR2 is LQKENI. There are 11 residues in the CDR3. The CDR3: CASSPGNEQFF. DNA for the CDR3: TGTGCCAGCTCACCGGGCAATGAGCAGTTCTTC.

The chain uses TRBV9 and TRBJ2-1; D might be TRBD1 or TRBD2, each matching 6 bases. The CDR3 covers 15 residues. Trimming removed 0 bases at V and 3 bases at J, with 10 bases between. Germline CDR1 and CDR2: SGDLS and YYNGEE. CDR3 nucleotides: TGTGCCAGCAGCGTAGATGGAGGGGGCTACAATGAGCAGTTCTTC. Translating it yields CASSVDGGGYNEQFF.

The J gene is TRBJ1-6, the V gene TRBV27; tentatively, D is TRBD1 (5 bases). Germline-derived CDR1 and CDR2 are MNHEY and SMNVEV (reference sequence). The V end lost 3 bases, the J end lost 10 bases, and 10 bases lay between the germline ends. This CDR3 is 13 amino acids long. CDR3 coding DNA: TGTGCCAGCAGTTTCCCAGGGAGATCACCCCTCCACTTT. Residues: CASSFPGRSPLHF.

In DNA form, the CDR3 reads TGTGCCAGCAGCCAAGGGATAGATGAGCAGTTCTTC. Residues: CASSQGIDEQFF. The V gene is TRBV7-9, the J gene TRBJ2-1; D is uncertain. V lost 5 bases to trimming and J lost 8 bases, with 10 bases between them. Per the germline V gene, CDR1 is SEHNR and CDR2 is FQNEAQ (reference sequence). The CDR3 contains 12 residues.